These 32 T cell receptor beta chains were all obtained from the same sample, sequenced in a study of breast tumors, draining lymph nodes, adjacent tissues. TCRdb fed the multiplex PCR reads into MiXCR, producing one record per CDR3 protein. Of approximately 37,000 distinct CDR3 sequences listed, over 30% were seen once; the top ten hold 11%. The specimen sequenced was breast tumor tissue. These receptors were obtained from a female donor with breast cancer. Some clones in this sample may be carry-over from other donors' samples.

This clonotype was recorded at least ten times. The chain employs TRBV25-1 and TRBJ1-3; tentatively, D is TRBD1 (6 bases). This CDR3 has 14 residues. Trimming pared 5 bases from V and 7 bases from J, leaving 15 bases between. In germline, CDR1 is MGHDK, CDR2 SYGVNS. The CDR3, as DNA: TGTGCCAGCAGTCAGGGGTTGCTGGTTAACACCATATATTTT. Encoded protein: CASSQGLLVNTIYF.

DNA for the CDR3: TGTGCCAGCAGCCCGTCACAACAGGGCCCCTACGAGCAGTACTTC. Translating it yields CASSPSQQGPYEQYF. The chain is built from TRBV11-2 and TRBJ2-7; D is perhaps TRBD1 (6 bases). In germline, CDR1 is SGHAT, CDR2 FQNNGV. This CDR3 is built from 15 residues. Deletions cut 5 bases from V and 2 bases from J, with 16 bases between.

In its sample, this clonotype was seen many times. V and J are TRBV10-3 and TRBJ2-2; no clear D. Trimming left V 0 bases short and J 7 bases short, with 6 bases between. The CDR3 totals 13 residues. Germline assignment: CDR1 ENHRY and CDR2 SYGVKD. The CDR3, as DNA: TGTGCCATCAGTGAGTCGCTAGTCGGGGAGCTGTTTTTT. Its protein product is CAISESLVGELFF.

Regarding this clonotype: The junction and the germline gene differ at one end; a read error may be behind it. This rearrangement joins TRBV18 to TRBJ2-5; no clear D gene. CDR1 is KGHSH and CDR2 is LQKENI in the germline V gene. The CDR3 runs to 15 residues. The CDR3 region has the DNA TGTGCCAGCTCACCGGAGATAGATATGCAAGAGACCCAGTCCTTC. This gives the protein CASSPEIDMQETQSF.

The chain employs TRBV6-1 and TRBJ2-2, with a weak D call TRBD2 (6 bases). The germline gives CDR1 MNHNS, CDR2 SASEGT. V dropped 4 bases and J dropped 0 bases, with 9 bases sitting between them. The CDR3 has 15 residues. DNA for the CDR3: TGTGCCAGCAGTGGGCGGGGAGCGAACACCGGGGAGCTGTTTTTT. It translates to CASSGRGANTGELFF.

This clonotype was counted ten times or more. The rearrangement links TRBV7-2 to TRBJ2-1; 9 bases line up with TRBD1. The germline V gene encodes CDR1 SGHTA and CDR2 FQGNSA. The V gene end was trimmed by 7 bases and the J gene end by 9 bases; junction bases not matched to a gene: 13. The CDR3 covers 15 residues. The CDR3 region is CASTKTGTGKSEQFF. The CDR3 DNA is TGTGCCAGCACCAAAACCGGGACAGGGAAAAGTGAGCAGTTCTTC.

The table lists this clonotype with many counts. The chain recombines TRBV6-5 with TRBJ1-2; D perhaps matches TRBD1 (5 bases). The CDR3 loop spans 14 amino acids. Germline CDR1 reads MNHEY; CDR2 reads SVGAGI. V gave up 7 bases and J gave up 0 bases, with 12 bases separating them. CDR3 loop: CASKRAGSNYGYTF. CDR3 bases: TGTGCCAGCAAGCGGGCAGGGTCTAACTATGGCTACACCTTC.

This clonotype was recorded many times. The chain links TRBV7-2 to TRBJ2-1, with D tentatively TRBD1 or TRBD2 (6 bases each). The germline V gene encodes CDR1 SGHTA and CDR2 FQGNSA. The germline V and J ends were trimmed by 2 bases and 6 bases, with 11 bases remaining between them. This CDR3 spans 14 amino acids. The CDR3 bases are TGTGCCAGCAGCTTACTAGGAGGGGGCAATGAGCAGTTCTTC. Translated, it gives CASSLLGGGNEQFF.

The chain carries TRBV4-2 and TRBJ1-3; D might be TRBD1 (5 bases). This CDR3 has 16 amino acids. V lost 3 bases and J 0 bases, leaving 12 bases between the germline ends. Germline lookup yields CDR1 LGHNA and CDR2 YNFKEQ. The CDR3 sequence: CASSHDPTGSGNTIYF. As DNA, the CDR3 is TGTGCCAGCAGCCACGACCCTACAGGCTCTGGAAACACCATATATTTT.

This rearrangement joins TRBV9 to TRBJ2-7, with TRBD2 matching 12 bases. With 3 bases clipped from V and 3 bases from J, the junction kept 1 base outside the gene matches. Germline V gene sequence: CDR1 SGDLS, CDR2 YYNGEE. The CDR3 consists of 14 residues. The CDR3 DNA is TGTGCCAGCAGCGAGGGACTAGCGGGCTACGAGCAGTACTTC. Translating gives CASSEGLAGYEQYF.

The rearrangement uses TRBV20-1 and TRBJ2-3; D uncertain. The CDR3 runs 12 residues. Germline V gene lookup returns CDR1 DFQATT and CDR2 SNEGSKA (reference sequence). Trimming removed 6 bases at V and 5 bases at J, with 12 bases between. CDR3 loop: CSAPGPGDTQYF. CDR3 nucleotides: TGCAGTGCCCCGGGTCCAGGAGATACGCAGTATTTT.

There are many counts of this clonotype. The junction departs from the called germline gene at one end, perhaps through a read error. The gene calls are TRBV29-1 and TRBJ2-3; the match to TRBD1 covers 7 bases. CDR3 size: 11 residues. Germline CDR1 and CDR2: SQVTM and ANQGSEA. In nucleotides, the CDR3 is TGCAGCGGTTACAGGGGAGATGCGCAGTATTTT. It is translated as CSGYRGDAQYF.

This clonotype was counted a single time. V is TRBV29-1 and J is TRBJ2-7, with D perhaps matching TRBD1 or TRBD2 (5 bases each). Germline V gene lookup returns CDR1 SQVTM and CDR2 ANQGSEA. Between the trimmed V and J ends, which lost 5 bases and 4 bases, there was a span of 18 bases. The CDR3 sequence is 14 residues long. Here the CDR3 DNA reads TGCAGCGTTACGGGGCTGAGGGGAAGATACGAGCAGTACTTC. Its protein is CSVTGLRGRYEQYF.

This rearrangement joins TRBV10-3 to TRBJ2-1; 8 bases are shared with TRBD2. V trimming: 9 bases; J trimming: 5 bases; junction bases outside the gene matches: 9. The CDR3 spans 14 residues. Looked up from germline, CDR1 is ENHRY and CDR2 is SYGVKD. The CDR3 bases are TGTGCCATTTCAAGTCTAGCGGGCAACAATGAGCAGTTCTTC. Its translation: CAISSLAGNNEQFF.

This clonotype was counted ten times or more. The chain joins TRBV7-6 to TRBJ2-7; tentative D call: TRBD2 (7 bases). The CDR3 loop spans 14 amino acids. V was trimmed by 3 bases and J by 6 bases, leaving 15 bases between them. The germline CDR1 and CDR2 sequences are SGHVS and FNYEAQ. This CDR3 reads CASSLGGRWSEQYF. CDR3 in DNA: TGTGCCAGCAGCTTGGGGGGGCGCTGGTCCGAGCAGTACTTC.

This clonotype was counted many times. The V gene is TRBV5-4, the J gene TRBJ2-1; 14 bases are a match to TRBD2. Germline CDR1 is SGHNT and CDR2 is YYREEE (reference sequence). V was clipped by 4 bases and J by 2 bases; unmatched bases: 2. The CDR3 contains 16 residues. The CDR3 region has the DNA TGTGCCAGCAGCCCGGGACTAGCGGGAGCCTACAATGAGCAGTTCTTC. This codes for CASSPGLAGAYNEQFF.

V gene TRBV28 combines with J gene TRBJ2-3; D perhaps matches TRBD2 (6 bases). The CDR3 is 19 amino acids. Trimming removed 5 bases from V and 4 bases from J, with 28 bases in between. Germline V gene data show CDR1 as MDHEN and CDR2 as SYDVKM. CDR3 in amino acids: CASSPSPGALTSFADTQYF. DNA for the CDR3: TGTGCCAGCAGTCCCTCGCCGGGAGCCCTAACTAGCTTTGCAGATACGCAGTATTTT. Full variable domain (rest looked up from reference TRBV28 and TRBJ2-3): DVKVTQSSRYLVKRTGEKVFLECVQDMDHENMFWYRQDPGLGLRLIYFSYDVKMKEKGDIPEGYSVSREKKERFSLILESASTNQTSMYLCASSPSPGALTSFADTQYFGPGTRLTVL.

This clonotype was counted between two and nine times. With a much larger clone just one base away, this may be a read error. The rearrangement links TRBV7-2 to TRBJ2-7, with TRBD2 matching over 7 bases. With 1 base clipped from V and 6 bases from J, the junction kept 6 bases outside the gene matches. The CDR3 is 14 residues long. Germline assignment: CDR1 SGHTA and CDR2 FQGNSA. CDR3 sequence reads: CASSLGGGVGEQYF. The CDR3 DNA follows: TGTGCCAGCAGCTTAGGGGGGGGGGTCGGCGAGCAGTACTTC.

A few counts support this clonotype. V usage is TRBV25-1 and J usage is TRBJ1-2; D uncertain. The CDR3 is 14 amino acids. The V end lost 1 base, the J end lost 0 bases, and 6 bases lay between the germline ends. The V gene's germline CDR1 is MGHDK and CDR2 SYGVNS. The chain's CDR3 is CASSEFGPNYGYTF. The CDR3 DNA follows: TGTGCCAGCAGTGAATTTGGCCCTAACTATGGCTACACCTTC.

This clonotype was observed many times. The rearrangement links TRBV27 to TRBJ1-6; 8 bases align to TRBD1. The CDR3 totals 15 residues. Germline loops: CDR1 MNHEY, CDR2 SMNVEV (reference sequence). Losses at the gene ends were 8 bases for V and 9 bases for J; bases not matched to a gene: 12. The chain's CDR3 is CASGRWTGRSSPLHF. CDR3 DNA sequence: TGTGCCAGCGGACGATGGACAGGGAGGAGTTCACCCCTCCACTTT.

This clonotype came up many times. The gene calls are TRBV5-6 and TRBJ2-1; 10 nucleotides agree with TRBD2. In germline, CDR1 is SGHDT, CDR2 YYEEEE. The CDR3 runs to 14 residues. Trimming removed 1 base from V and 7 bases from J; junction bases left unmatched: 2. For the CDR3, the DNA is TGTGCCAGCAGCTTGCCTAGCGGGAGAAATGAGCAGTTCTTC. Amino acids: CASSLPSGRNEQFF.

This rearrangement joins TRBV19 to TRBJ2-3; D is ambiguous. CDR1 LNHDA and CDR2 SQIVND come from the germline V gene (reference sequence). This CDR3 region has 13 residues. The V gene lost 6 bases and the J gene lost 0 bases, with 7 bases spanning the gap. This chain's CDR3 is CASRGSSTDTQYF. Here the CDR3 DNA reads TGTGCCAGTAGAGGCAGTAGCACAGATACGCAGTATTTT.

This chain links TRBV6-6 with TRBJ1-2; 8 nucleotides agree with TRBD1. This CDR3 has 13 residues. The germline V gene has CDR1 MNHNY and CDR2 SVGAGI (reference sequence). The trim removed 7 bases at V and 8 bases at J, leaving 9 bases unmatched. The CDR3 DNA follows: TGTGCCAGCACTCGTACAGGGGGAAGCGGCTACACCTTC. Translation gives CASTRTGGSGYTF.

The chain combines TRBV15 with TRBJ2-1, with no clear D. Germline CDR1 reads LNHNV; CDR2 reads YYDKDF (reference sequence). Deletions cut 4 bases from V and 2 bases from J, with 12 bases between. The length of the CDR3 is 15 residues. The CDR3 sequence: CATSNDLGAYNEQFF. CDR3 nucleotides: TGTGCCACCAGCAACGACCTTGGGGCCTACAATGAGCAGTTCTTC. The entire variable domain, with the rest obtained from reference TRBV15 and TRBJ2-1, is as follows: DAMVIQNPRYQVTQFGKPVTLSCSQTLNHNVMYWYQQKSSQAPKLLFHYYDKDFNNEADTPDNFQSRRPNTSFCFLDIRSPGLGDTAMYLCATSNDLGAYNEQFFGPGTRLTVL.

V is TRBV20-1 and J is TRBJ2-7, with 16 bases matching TRBD2. CDR1 DFQATT and CDR2 SNEGSKA come from the germline V gene (reference sequence). The CDR3 runs 17 residues. With 5 bases clipped from V and 4 bases from J, the junction kept 11 bases outside the gene matches. The CDR3: CSAGGTSGRVMAYEQYF. CDR3 nucleotides: TGCAGTGCTGGGGGGACTAGCGGGAGGGTCATGGCATACGAGCAGTACTTC.

The CDR3 DNA is TGTGCCAGCAGTTCTAGCGGGACCACCTACGAGCAGTACTTC. This sequence encodes CASSSSGTTYEQYF. The rearrangement uses TRBV2 and TRBJ2-7; TRBD2 matches 9 bases. The germline V gene has CDR1 SNHLY and CDR2 FYNNEI. The CDR3 consists of 14 residues. Germline trimming cut 5 bases from V and 2 bases from J; bases unmatched to any gene: 4.

This clonotype was counted many times. This chain uses TRBV5-1 with TRBJ2-3, with D uncertain. Trimming took 1 base from V and 2 from J, leaving 11 bases between them. CDR1 and CDR2 (germline): SGHRS, YFSETQ. The CDR3 has 15 amino acids. The CDR3 DNA follows: TGCGCCAGCAGCTTGTCCGACCCTGTCACAGATACGCAGTATTTT. Translated, it gives CASSLSDPVTDTQYF. Filled out from reference TRBV5-1 and TRBJ2-3, the complete variable domain reads KAGVTQTPRYLIKTRGQQVTLSCSPISGHRSVSWYQQTPGQGLQFLFEYFSETQRNKGNFPGRFSGRQFSNSRSEMNVSTLELGDSALYLCASSLSDPVTDTQYFGPGTRLTVL.

Only one count was recorded for this clonotype. The chain employs TRBV12-3 or TRBV12-4 and TRBJ2-1, with 8 positions matching TRBD1. V was clipped by 5 bases and J by 7 bases; unmatched bases: 7. This CDR3 comprises 14 residues. CDR3 nucleotide sequence: TGTGCCAGCAGTACAGGGGGATCGAATAATGAGCAGTTCTTC. Translation: CASSTGGSNNEQFF.

Comments on this clonotype: A much larger clone lies a single base off, so this may be a read error. This sequence joins TRBV12-3 or TRBV12-4 and TRBJ1-5; D gene uncertain. The CDR3 is made up of 17 amino acids. DNA of the CDR3: TGTGCCAGCAGTTTAAAGATCCCAGGATATAGCGATCAGCCCCAGCATTTT. Residues: CASSLKIPGYSDQPQHF.

A note on this clonotype: A clone one base away is much larger, so this may be a read error. J is TRBJ2-5 and V is TRBV28; 7 positions agree with TRBD1. Germline CDR1 reads MDHEN; CDR2 reads SYDVKM. V shed 6 bases, J shed 5 bases, and the junction held 6 bases outside the gene matches. The CDR3 length is 13 residues. The CDR3 nucleotides are TGTGCCAGCAGCACGGGACAGCATGAGACCCAGTACTTC. This codes for CASSTGQHETQYF. Drawing the rest from reference TRBV28 and TRBJ2-5, the complete variable domain is DVKVTQSSRYLVKRTGEKVFLECVQDMDHENMFWYRQDPGLGLRLIYFSYDVKMKEKGDIPEGYSVSREKKERFSLILESASTNQTSMYLCASSTGQHETQYFGPGTRLLVL.

In its sample, this clonotype was seen many times. The rearrangement links TRBV7-9 to TRBJ2-4; weak D call: TRBD2 (5 bases). Trimming took 2 bases from V and 5 from J, leaving 10 bases between them. This CDR3 contains 14 residues. The germline CDR1 and CDR2 sequences are SEHNR and FQNEAQ (reference sequence). The CDR3 region has the DNA TGTGCCAGCAGCTTAAACGCGGGTCAAAACATTCAGTACTTC. The encoded protein is CASSLNAGQNIQYF.

This clonotype was picked up many times. The chain joins TRBV7-2 to TRBJ2-5; 11 nucleotides match TRBD2. The CDR3 contains 15 residues. The ends lost 3 bases at V and 4 bases at J; junction bases unmatched: 4. CDR1 is SGHTA, CDR2 FQGNSA, per germline. The CDR3 sequence is CASSFSGRDRETQYF. In DNA form, the CDR3 reads TGTGCCAGCAGCTTTAGCGGGAGGGATAGAGAGACCCAGTACTTC.